These 2 T cell receptor beta chains were all obtained from the same sample, sequenced in a study of cytomegalovirus exposure and HLA in healthy donors. This PCR relied on a set of 60 Vbeta primers and 13 Jbeta primers. Profiled with immunoSEQ multiplex PCR; TCRdb holds only in-frame clones, not every one. The sample consists of 65,000 to 70,000 clones, about three quarters of them appearing once. Sequenced: PBMCs. These receptors were obtained from a woman in her 30s in good health and CMV-seropositive.

This chain links TRBV5-1 with TRBJ2-4, with 10 bases aligning to TRBD2. The V gene's germline CDR1 is SGHRS and CDR2 YFSETQ. The junction had 6 bases not matched to a gene; V was cut back by 4 bases and J by 2 bases. The CDR3 totals 16 residues. The CDR3 here is CASSAQAGGTKNIQYF. The CDR3 bases are TGCGCCAGCAGCGCCCAAGCGGGAGGGACCAAAAACATTCAGTACTTC. Variable domain in full (rest from reference TRBV5-1 and TRBJ2-4): KAGVTQTPRYLIKTRGQQVTLSCSPISGHRSVSWYQQTPGQGLQFLFEYFSETQRNKGNFPGRFSGRQFSNSRSEMNVSTLELGDSALYLCASSAQAGGTKNIQYFGAGTRLSVL.

The V gene is TRBV18, the J gene TRBJ2-5; 7 nucleotides agree with TRBD2. Germline V gene lookup returns CDR1 KGHSH and CDR2 LQKENI. The CDR3 runs to 17 residues. V dropped 2 bases and J dropped 7; count of bases not matched to a gene: 16. CDR3 coding DNA: TGTGCCAGCTCACCAATCGTGGCGGGAGCCTTATTGTTGACCCAGTACTTC. Amino acids: CASSPIVAGALLLTQYF.